This T cell receptor beta chain was profiled in a study of blood T cell repertoires in COVID-19. About the research overall: PBMCs, B-cell-depleted T cells, or T cells were the source of the cDNA or gDNA that made up the material.

Sequencing was performed with immunoSEQ multiplex PCR; in TCRdb, only in-frame clones are kept and a portion is missing. The sample lists some 460,000 clones, 87% occurring once. Per germline, CDR1 SGHRS and CDR2 YFSETQ. The CDR3 has 16 amino acids. The trim removed 4 bases at V and 4 bases at J, leaving 12 bases unmatched. The study drew participants aged about 18 to 89 years from roughly 25 US areas. Each participant's cohort was designated according to participant-reported clinical history. J is TRBJ1-1 and V is TRBV5-1, with 8 bases fitting TRBD1. This TCR was recovered from a woman under 30 who had recovered from COVID-19. Material: PBMCs or T cells enriched from blood (not recorded which). The CDR3 spells CASSMQGAAQGTEAFF. The CDR3 DNA reads as TGCGCCAGCAGCATGCAGGGGGCGGCCCAGGGCACTGAAGCTTTCTTT.